This T cell receptor (beta chain) came from a study of cytomegalovirus exposure and HLA in healthy donors. Study-wide points: There were a few CMV-associated chains whose specificity for CMV antigens was confirmed in vitro. In a later analysis, TCR association rates varied by HLA locus: DRB1 most, HLA-C fewest. Whilst most TCR sequences proved rare, a subset of public TCRs occurred across many donors.

This clone was counted once. Its matching antigen is unknown. 60 Vbeta and 13 Jbeta primers were used in PCR. Method: immunoSEQ multiplex PCR; TCRdb's copy keeps in-frame clones and lacks some. The table lists approximately 130,000 clones, about 81% of them singletons. Trimming stripped 2 bases from V and 7 bases from J, with 9 bases between. The CDR3 loop spans 12 amino acids. Germline V lookup: CDR1 LNHDA, CDR2 SQIVND (reference sequence). The receptor comes from a woman aged 50 to 65 in good health and CMV-seropositive. Sequenced input: PBMCs. The genes are TRBV19 and TRBJ2-7; weak D call: TRBD2 (6 bases). Here the CDR3 reads CASSISAGEQYF. The CDR3 DNA sequence: TGTGCCAGTAGTATATCGGCGGGGGAGCAGTACTTC.